The present entry profiles one T cell receptor beta chain with its context. This specimen belongs to a study of T cell responses to AZD1222 COVID-19 vaccine. Germline V CDR1 and CDR2: LGHDT, YNNKEL (reference sequence). After removal of 4 bases from V and 4 bases from J, the junction contained 3 bases not matched to a gene. The CDR3 contains 16 residues. TCRdb keeps only in-frame clones here, not all; method: immunoSEQ multiplex PCR. The data show around 130,000 clones, with 80% to 90% seen just once and roughly 1.6% held by the top ten. The sample in question was peripheral blood, obtained on day 0 of AZD1222 vaccination. The TCR originated in an adult in good health. J is TRBJ2-1 and V is TRBV3-1 (or the pseudogene TRBV3-2), with 14 nucleotides matching TRBD2. CDR3 DNA sequence: TGTGCCAGCAGCCGCAGACTAGCGGGGGGGTACAATGAGCAGTTCTTC. It specifies CASSRRLAGGYNEQFF.